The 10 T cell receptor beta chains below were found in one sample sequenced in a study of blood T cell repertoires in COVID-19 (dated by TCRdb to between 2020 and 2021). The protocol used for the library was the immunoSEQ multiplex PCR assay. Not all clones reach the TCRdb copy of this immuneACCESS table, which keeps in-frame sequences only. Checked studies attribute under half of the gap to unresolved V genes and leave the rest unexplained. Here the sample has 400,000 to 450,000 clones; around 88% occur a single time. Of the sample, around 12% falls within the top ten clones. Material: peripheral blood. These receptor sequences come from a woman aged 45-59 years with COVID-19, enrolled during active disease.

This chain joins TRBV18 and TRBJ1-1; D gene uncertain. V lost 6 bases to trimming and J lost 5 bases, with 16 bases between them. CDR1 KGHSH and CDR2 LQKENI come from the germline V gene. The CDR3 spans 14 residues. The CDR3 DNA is TGTGCCAGCTCGCGTACAGAAGGTGAAACTGAAGCTTTCTTT. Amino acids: CASSRTEGETEAFF.

This CDR3 is CASSPGLAGGPSTDTQYF. DNA of the CDR3: TGTGCCAGCAGCCCTGGACTAGCGGGGGGACCTAGCACAGATACGCAGTATTTT. V is TRBV9 and J is TRBJ2-3; 14 bases fit TRBD2. The CDR3 contains 18 residues. The germline CDR1 and CDR2 sequences are SGDLS and YYNGEE. V was clipped by 4 bases and J by 0 bases; unmatched bases: 7.

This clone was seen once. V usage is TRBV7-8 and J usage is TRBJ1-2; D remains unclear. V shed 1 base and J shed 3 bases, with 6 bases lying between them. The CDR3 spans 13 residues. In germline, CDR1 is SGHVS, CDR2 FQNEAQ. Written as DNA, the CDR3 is TGTGCCAGCAGCTTAGGGGCCTACTATGGCTACACCTTC. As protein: CASSLGAYYGYTF.

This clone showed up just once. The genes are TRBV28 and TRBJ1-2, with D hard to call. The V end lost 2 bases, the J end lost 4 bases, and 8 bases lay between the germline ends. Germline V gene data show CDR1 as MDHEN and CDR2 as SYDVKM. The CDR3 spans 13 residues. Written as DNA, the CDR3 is TGTGCCAGCAGTTTAGTCGGCGGCTATGGCTACACCTTC. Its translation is CASSLVGGYGYTF.

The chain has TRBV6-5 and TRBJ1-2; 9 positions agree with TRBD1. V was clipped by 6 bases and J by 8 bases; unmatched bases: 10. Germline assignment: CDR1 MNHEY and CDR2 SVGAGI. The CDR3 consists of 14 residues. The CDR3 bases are TGTGCCAGCAGACCGGGACAGGGAAGGATCGGCTACACCTTC. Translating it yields CASRPGQGRIGYTF.

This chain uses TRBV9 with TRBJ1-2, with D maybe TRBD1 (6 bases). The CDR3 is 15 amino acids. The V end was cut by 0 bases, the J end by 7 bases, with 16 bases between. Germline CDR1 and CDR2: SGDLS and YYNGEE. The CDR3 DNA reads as TGTGCCAGCAGCGTAGGAGGGACAAGTGGAAGTGGCTACACCTTC. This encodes CASSVGGTSGSGYTF. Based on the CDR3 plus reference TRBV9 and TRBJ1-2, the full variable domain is DSGVTQTPKHLITATGQRVTLRCSPRSGDLSVYWYQQSLDQGLQFLIQYYNGEERAKGNILERFSAQQFPDLHSELNLSSLELGDSALYFCASSVGGTSGSGYTFGSGTRLTVV.

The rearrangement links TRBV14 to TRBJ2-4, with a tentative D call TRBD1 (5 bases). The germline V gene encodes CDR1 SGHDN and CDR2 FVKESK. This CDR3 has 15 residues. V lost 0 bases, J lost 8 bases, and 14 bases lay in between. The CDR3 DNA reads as TGTGCCAGCAGCCAAGATCGGACCAGGGCGGACATTCAGTACTTC. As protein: CASSQDRTRADIQYF.

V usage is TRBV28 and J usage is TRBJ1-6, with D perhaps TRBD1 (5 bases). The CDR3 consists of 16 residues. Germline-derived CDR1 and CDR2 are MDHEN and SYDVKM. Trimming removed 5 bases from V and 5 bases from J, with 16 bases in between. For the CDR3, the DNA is TGTGCCAGCAGTCCCCGACGTGGGGCCGATAATTCACCCCTCCACTTT. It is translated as CASSPRRGADNSPLHF.

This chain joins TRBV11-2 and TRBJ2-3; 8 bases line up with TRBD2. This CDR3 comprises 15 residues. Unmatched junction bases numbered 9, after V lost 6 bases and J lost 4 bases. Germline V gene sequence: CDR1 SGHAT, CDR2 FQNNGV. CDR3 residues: CASSSTSGPSDTQYF. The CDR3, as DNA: TGTGCCAGCAGTTCCACTAGCGGACCCTCAGATACGCAGTATTTT.

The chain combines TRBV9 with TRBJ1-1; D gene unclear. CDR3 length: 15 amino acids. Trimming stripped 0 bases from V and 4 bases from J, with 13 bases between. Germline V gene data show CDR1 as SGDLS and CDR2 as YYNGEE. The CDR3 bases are TGTGCCAGCAGCGTAGCTGAGGGCCCAACCACTGAAGCTTTCTTT. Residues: CASSVAEGPTTEAFF.